The clone carrying this TCR beta chain was counted between two and nine times. The data were taken from a study of ipilimumab plus nivolumab after autologous stem cell transplantation. About the study: Patients received a median of roughly five ipilimumab and roughly eight nivolumab doses.

This CDR3 has 14 residues. Germline V gene data show CDR1 as WSHSY and CDR2 as SAAADI. V shed 0 bases and J shed 5 bases, with 9 bases lying between them. Method: immunoSEQ multiplex PCR; TCRdb's copy keeps in-frame clones and lacks some. The sample gives about 16,000 clones, roughly 70% of which show up once; about a fifth is in the top ten. This clonotype was sampled from a male donor with diffuse large B-cell lymphoma. The chain employs TRBV10-2 and TRBJ2-3, with unresolved D. Material: PBMCs, obtained in a trial of ipilimumab plus nivolumab as post-transplant consolidation. The CDR3 reads CASSESSEVDTQYF. CDR3 sequence (DNA): TGCGCCAGCAGTGAGTCGAGCGAGGTAGATACGCAGTATTTT.